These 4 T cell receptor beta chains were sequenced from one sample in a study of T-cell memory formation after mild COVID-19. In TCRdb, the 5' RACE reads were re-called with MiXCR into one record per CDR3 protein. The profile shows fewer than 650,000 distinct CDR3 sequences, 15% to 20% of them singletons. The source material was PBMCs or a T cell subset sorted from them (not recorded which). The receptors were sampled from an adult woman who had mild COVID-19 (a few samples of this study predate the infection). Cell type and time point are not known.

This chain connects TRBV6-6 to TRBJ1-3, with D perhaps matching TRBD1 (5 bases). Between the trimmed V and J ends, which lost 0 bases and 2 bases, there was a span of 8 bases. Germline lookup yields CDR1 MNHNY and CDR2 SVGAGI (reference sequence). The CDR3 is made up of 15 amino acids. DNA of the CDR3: TGTGCCAGCAGTTACTCGTGGGGCCCTGGAAACACCATATATTTT. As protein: CASSYSWGPGNTIYF.

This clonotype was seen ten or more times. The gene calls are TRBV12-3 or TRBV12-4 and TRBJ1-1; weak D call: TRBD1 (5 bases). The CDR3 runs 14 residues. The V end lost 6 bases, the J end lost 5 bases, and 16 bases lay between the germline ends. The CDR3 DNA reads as TGTGCCAGCAGCCTTGGGGGGGGGGGGACTGAAGCTTTCTTT. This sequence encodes CASSLGGGGTEAFF.

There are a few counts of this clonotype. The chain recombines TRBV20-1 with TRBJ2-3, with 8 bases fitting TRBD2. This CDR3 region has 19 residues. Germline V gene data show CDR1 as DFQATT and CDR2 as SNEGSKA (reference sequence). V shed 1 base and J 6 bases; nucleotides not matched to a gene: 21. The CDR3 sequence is CSARGPPLRGGRIPDTQYF. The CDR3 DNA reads TGCAGTGCTAGAGGTCCCCCCCTTAGGGGCGGGAGGATTCCGGATACGCAGTATTTT.

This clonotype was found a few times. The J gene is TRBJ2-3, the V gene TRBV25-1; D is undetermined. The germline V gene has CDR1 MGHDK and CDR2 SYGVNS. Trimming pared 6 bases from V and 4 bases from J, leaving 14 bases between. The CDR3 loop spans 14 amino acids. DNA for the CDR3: TGTGCCAGCAGCCCCAACAGACCACCAGATACGCAGTATTTT. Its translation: CASSPNRPPDTQYF.